This T cell receptor beta chain was sequenced during a study of blood T cell repertoires in COVID-19. The V gene's germline CDR1 is LNHDA and CDR2 SQIVND (reference sequence). This CDR3 spans 14 amino acids. V lost 4 bases, J lost 7 bases, and 6 bases stayed unmatched. Clones were read by immunoSEQ multiplex PCR, and TCRdb kept only the in-frame ones, dropping some. Of under 200,000 clones in the sample, more than 60% were seen once. The chain links TRBV19 to TRBJ1-5, with 8 bases matching TRBD1. This receptor was identified in a man in his 70s with acute or convalescent COVID-19. Sequencing used peripheral blood. CDR3: CASSTGQVWQPQHF. The CDR3 DNA reads as TGTGCCAGTAGTACGGGACAGGTATGGCAGCCCCAGCATTTT.